Listed here are 22 T cell receptor beta chains from one sample, sequenced in a study of control samples from healthy donors and cancer patients. Produced via immunoSEQ multiplex PCR; TCRdb's table is partial and in-frame only. The sample includes some 57,000 clones, 95% to 97% of them seen just once. Material: blood. The receptors stem from a woman younger than 45 in good health.

This clone was detected once. The chain recombines TRBV7-9 with TRBJ2-7; D gene ambiguous. Trimming stripped 5 bases from V and 3 bases from J, with 14 bases between. CDR1 and CDR2 from the germline V gene are SEHNR and FQNEAQ (reference sequence). The length of the CDR3 is 14 residues. The CDR3 region has the DNA TGTGCCAGCAGCAACAGCGAGACCCACTACGAGCAGTACTTC. Translation gives CASSNSETHYEQYF.

The V call is TRBV24-1, the J call TRBJ1-6, with D possibly matching TRBD1 (5 bases). With 1 base removed from V and 5 bases from J, the gap between germline ends came to 14 bases. CDR1 and CDR2 from the germline V gene are KGHDR and SFDVKD. CDR3 length: 17 residues. The CDR3 sequence: CATSDLTGTVDNSPLHF. The CDR3, as DNA: TGTGCCACCAGTGATTTAACCGGGACCGTAGATAATTCACCCCTCCACTTT.

The V gene is TRBV28, the J gene TRBJ1-5; D ambiguous. Trimming stripped 4 bases from V and 15 bases from J, with 13 bases between. This CDR3 is 11 amino acids long. Germline V gene sequence: CDR1 MDHEN, CDR2 SYDVKM. The CDR3 nucleotides read TGTGCCAGCAGTTCCGGCCTGTTGTGGCATTTT. It codes for CASSSGLLWHF.

The V and J genes are TRBV19 and TRBJ2-2, with D hard to call. CDR3 size: 11 residues. Trimming removed 5 bases from V and 7 bases from J, with 5 bases in between. Germline V CDR1 and CDR2: LNHDA, SQIVND (reference sequence). The CDR3 coding sequence is TGTGCCAGTAGTCTACACGGGGAGCTGTTTTTT. This codes for CASSLHGELFF.

This rearrangement joins TRBV11-2 to TRBJ1-1; D call uncertain. Germline CDR1 SGHAT, CDR2 FQNNGV. This CDR3 is 13 amino acids long. V lost 0 bases to trimming and J lost 6 bases, with 8 bases between them. CDR3 region: CASSLDPGSEAFF. CDR3 coding DNA: TGTGCCAGCAGCTTAGATCCCGGGTCTGAAGCTTTCTTT.

The rearrangement uses TRBV11-2 and TRBJ2-5; D is possibly TRBD2 (5 bases). Germline CDR1 SGHAT, CDR2 FQNNGV. This CDR3 spans 18 amino acids. V was trimmed by 0 bases and J by 2 bases, leaving 19 bases between them. CDR3 protein: CASSLDSPWELPQETQYF. The CDR3 nucleotides read TGTGCCAGCAGCTTAGATTCCCCTTGGGAGCTGCCGCAAGAGACCCAGTACTTC.

The chain links TRBV7-2 to TRBJ1-2; 10 bases fit TRBD1. Germline CDR1 reads SGHTA; CDR2 reads FQGNSA. This CDR3 comprises 15 residues. J was trimmed by 4 bases and V by 5 bases; bases with no gene match: 7. The CDR3 coding sequence is TGTGCCAGCAGCCCATGGACAGGGGGAGGCTATGGCTACACCTTC. Encoded protein: CASSPWTGGGYGYTF.

The chain employs TRBV12-5 and TRBJ2-7; unclear D gene. This CDR3 is built from 13 residues. Germline lookup yields CDR1 LGHNT and CDR2 FRNRAP. Trimming took 1 base from V and 0 from J, leaving 4 bases between them. CDR3: CASGLDFSYEQYF. The CDR3 nucleotides read TGTGCTAGTGGTTTGGACTTCTCCTACGAGCAGTACTTC.

The chain carries TRBV19 and TRBJ2-5; TRBD1 agrees at 9 bases. The CDR3 extends over 15 amino acids. Trimming took 5 bases from V and 2 from J; bases not matched to a gene: 6. Germline V CDR1 and CDR2: LNHDA, SQIVND (reference sequence). The CDR3 coding sequence is TGTGCCAGTAGTGCTGGGACAGGGCCGCAAGAGACCCAGTACTTC. Translating it yields CASSAGTGPQETQYF. The entire variable domain, with the rest obtained from reference TRBV19 and TRBJ2-5, is as follows: DGGITQSPKYLFRKEGQNVTLSCEQNLNHDAMYWYRQDPGQGLRLIYYSQIVNDFQKGDIAEGYSVSREKKESFPLTVTSAQKNPTAFYLCASSAGTGPQETQYFGPGTRLLVL.

The rearrangement links TRBV12-3 or TRBV12-4 to TRBJ1-4; no clear D gene. V lost 6 bases and J 8 bases, leaving 13 bases between the germline ends. The CDR3 sequence is 13 residues long. The CDR3 bases are TGTGCCAGCAGACTTAGAGACGAGGAAAAACTGTTTTTT. It is translated as CASRLRDEEKLFF.

The rearrangement uses TRBV5-6 and TRBJ1-3; TRBD1 is a possible D gene (6 bases). Deletions cut 2 bases from V and 4 bases from J, with 13 bases between. Looked up from germline, CDR1 is SGHDT and CDR2 is YYEEEE. The CDR3 length is 15 residues. CDR3 sequence reads: CASSFDRSPGNTIYF. CDR3 DNA sequence: TGTGCCAGCAGCTTCGACAGGAGCCCCGGAAACACCATATATTTT.

This sequence joins TRBV28 and TRBJ2-2, with 7 bases matching TRBD1. The V segment lost 3 bases and the J segment 0 bases; nucleotides outside the gene matches: 4. CDR1 MDHEN and CDR2 SYDVKM come from the germline V gene. The CDR3 is 16 residues long. The CDR3 sequence is CASSLSDRANTGELFF. DNA of the CDR3: TGTGCCAGCAGTTTGTCCGACAGGGCGAACACCGGGGAGCTGTTTTTT.

The chain links TRBV6-6 to TRBJ1-2; 9 bases fit TRBD1. V was clipped by 7 bases and J by 3 bases; unmatched bases: 6. Germline CDR1 MNHNY, CDR2 SVGAGI (reference sequence). CDR3 length: 14 residues. The CDR3: CASNPTGGHYGYTF. The CDR3 region has the DNA TGTGCCAGCAATCCGACAGGGGGACACTATGGCTACACCTTC.

The chain uses TRBV28 and TRBJ1-3; D may be TRBD1 (6 bases). The CDR3 is 14 amino acids. Germline V gene lookup returns CDR1 MDHEN and CDR2 SYDVKM. Trimming cost V 7 bases and J 2 bases, with 12 bases left between them. The chain's CDR3 is CASTTTGAGNTIYF. As DNA, the CDR3 is TGTGCCAGCACGACGACAGGCGCTGGAAACACCATATATTTT.

This rearrangement joins TRBV6-5 to TRBJ2-7; D call uncertain. The V gene lost 2 bases and the J gene lost 4 bases, with 12 bases spanning the gap. Per the germline V gene, CDR1 is MNHEY and CDR2 is SVGAGI. The CDR3 loop spans 14 amino acids. Here the CDR3 DNA reads TGTGCCAGCAGTTACAGGGCTTCCCTGTACGAGCAGTACTTC. Encoded protein: CASSYRASLYEQYF.

J is TRBJ1-1 and V is TRBV7-3, with D unresolved. Per the germline V gene, CDR1 is SGHTA and CDR2 is FQGTGA. The CDR3 is 13 residues long. V lost 1 base and J lost 0, with 3 bases in between. As DNA, the CDR3 is TGTGCCAGCAGCTTAATTGTGAACACTGAAGCTTTCTTT. Its protein product is CASSLIVNTEAFF.

The chain couples TRBV7-9 to TRBJ1-4; TRBD1 is a possible D gene (5 bases). The germline CDR1 and CDR2 sequences are SEHNR and FQNEAQ (reference sequence). The CDR3 loop spans 14 amino acids. V was shortened by 5 bases and J by 5 bases, with 12 bases between the two germline ends. The CDR3 here is CASSRRDGNEKLFF. The CDR3 DNA reads as TGTGCCAGCAGCCGACGGGACGGGAATGAAAAACTGTTTTTT.

This clone was picked up one time. This chain connects TRBV28 to TRBJ2-6, with D possibly being TRBD1 (6 bases). CDR1 is MDHEN, CDR2 SYDVKM, per germline. The V and J ends lost 4 bases and 2 bases respectively, with 12 bases between them. This CDR3 has 16 residues. CDR3: CASSYWGLPGANVLTF. CDR3 nucleotide sequence: TGTGCCAGCAGTTATTGGGGGCTCCCTGGGGCCAACGTCCTGACTTTC.

The V and J genes are TRBV27 and TRBJ1-5; D perhaps matches TRBD1 (5 bases). The ends were cut back, 2 bases at V and 3 bases at J, with 8 bases in the middle. The CDR3 runs to 14 residues. CDR1 and CDR2 (germline): MNHEY, SMNVEV (reference sequence). CDR3 sequence reads: CASSLQGPNQPQHF. CDR3 nucleotides: TGTGCCAGCAGTTTACAGGGACCCAATCAGCCCCAGCATTTT.

This clone has a handful of counts. The chain combines TRBV15 with TRBJ1-6, with D hard to call. This CDR3 comprises 13 residues. Per the germline V gene, CDR1 is LNHNV and CDR2 is YYDKDF (reference sequence). With 8 bases removed from V and 5 bases from J, the gap between germline ends came to 10 bases. The CDR3 DNA follows: TGTGCCACCGCTGCTTGGCATAATTCACCCCTCCACTTT. Its translation is CATAAWHNSPLHF.

The chain recombines TRBV12-3 or TRBV12-4 with TRBJ2-1; maybe TRBD2 (5 bases). The germline V and J ends were trimmed by 7 bases and 7 bases, with 14 bases remaining between them. This CDR3 is 13 amino acids long. The CDR3 nucleotides read TGTGCCAGCACCGATGGGAGTATGAATGAGCAGTTCTTC. Its translation: CASTDGSMNEQFF.

The V and J genes are TRBV5-1 and TRBJ2-5, with D perhaps TRBD1 (7 bases). CDR3 size: 15 residues. Germline V gene data show CDR1 as SGHRS and CDR2 as YFSETQ. V lost 0 bases, J lost 1 base, and 10 bases lay in between. DNA of the CDR3: TGCGCCAGCAGCTTGGGGCAGGGGGGCCAAGAGACCCAGTACTTC. Its translation: CASSLGQGGQETQYF.